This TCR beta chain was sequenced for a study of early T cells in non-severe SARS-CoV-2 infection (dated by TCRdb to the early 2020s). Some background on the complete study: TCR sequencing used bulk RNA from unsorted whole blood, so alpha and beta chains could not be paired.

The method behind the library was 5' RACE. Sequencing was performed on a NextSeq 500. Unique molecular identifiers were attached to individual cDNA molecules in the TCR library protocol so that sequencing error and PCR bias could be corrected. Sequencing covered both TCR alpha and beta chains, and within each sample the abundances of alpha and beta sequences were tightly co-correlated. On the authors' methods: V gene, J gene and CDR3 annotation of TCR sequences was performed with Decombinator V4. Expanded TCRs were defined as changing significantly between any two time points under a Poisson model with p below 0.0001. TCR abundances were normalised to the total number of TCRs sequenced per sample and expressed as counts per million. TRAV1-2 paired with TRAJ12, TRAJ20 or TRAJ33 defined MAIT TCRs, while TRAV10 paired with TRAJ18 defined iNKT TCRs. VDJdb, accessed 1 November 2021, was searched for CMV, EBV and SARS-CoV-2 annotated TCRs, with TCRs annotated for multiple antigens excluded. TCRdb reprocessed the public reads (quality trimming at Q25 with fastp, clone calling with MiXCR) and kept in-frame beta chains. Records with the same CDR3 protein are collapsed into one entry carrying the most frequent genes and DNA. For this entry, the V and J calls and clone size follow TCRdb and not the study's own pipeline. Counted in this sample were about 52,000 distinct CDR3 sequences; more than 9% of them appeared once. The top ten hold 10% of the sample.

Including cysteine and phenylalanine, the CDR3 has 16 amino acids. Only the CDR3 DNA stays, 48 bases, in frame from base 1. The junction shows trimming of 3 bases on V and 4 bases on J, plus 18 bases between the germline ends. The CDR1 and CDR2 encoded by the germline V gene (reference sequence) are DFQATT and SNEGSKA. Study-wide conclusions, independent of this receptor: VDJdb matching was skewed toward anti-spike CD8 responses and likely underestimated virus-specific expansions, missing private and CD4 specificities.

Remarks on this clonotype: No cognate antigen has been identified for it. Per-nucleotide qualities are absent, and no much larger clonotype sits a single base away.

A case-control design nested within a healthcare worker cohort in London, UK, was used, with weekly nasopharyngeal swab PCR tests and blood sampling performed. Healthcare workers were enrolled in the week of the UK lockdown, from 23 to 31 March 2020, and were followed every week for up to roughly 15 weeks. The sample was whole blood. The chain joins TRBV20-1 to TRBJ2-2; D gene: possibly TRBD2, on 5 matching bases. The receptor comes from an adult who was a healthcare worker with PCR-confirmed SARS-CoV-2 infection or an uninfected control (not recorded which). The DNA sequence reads TGCAGTGCTAGTAGTCTAGCAGGTTCTATCACCGGGGAGCTGTTTTTT. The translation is CSASSLAGSITGELFF.